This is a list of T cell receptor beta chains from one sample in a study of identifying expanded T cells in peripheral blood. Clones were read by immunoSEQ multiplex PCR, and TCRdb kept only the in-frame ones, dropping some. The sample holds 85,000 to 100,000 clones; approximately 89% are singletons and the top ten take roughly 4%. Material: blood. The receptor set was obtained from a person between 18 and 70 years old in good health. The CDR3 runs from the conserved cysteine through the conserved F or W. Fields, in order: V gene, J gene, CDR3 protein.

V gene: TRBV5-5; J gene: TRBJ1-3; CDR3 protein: CASSLDSRLTIYF
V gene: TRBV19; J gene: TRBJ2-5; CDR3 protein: CASSRDRDGEETQYF
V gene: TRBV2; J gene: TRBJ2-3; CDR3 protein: CASRVTDTQYF
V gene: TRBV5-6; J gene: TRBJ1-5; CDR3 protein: CASSLRGTGNQPQHF
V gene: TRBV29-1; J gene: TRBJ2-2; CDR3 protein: CSVGLGATGELFF
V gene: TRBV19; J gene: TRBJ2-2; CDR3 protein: CASRGDRDTGELFF
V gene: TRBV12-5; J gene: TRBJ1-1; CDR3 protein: CASGLEDTEAFF
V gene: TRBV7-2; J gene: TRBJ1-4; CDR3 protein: CASSLVVAAGNGEKLFF
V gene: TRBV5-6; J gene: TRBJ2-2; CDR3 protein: CASSLPAWTGGGTGELFF
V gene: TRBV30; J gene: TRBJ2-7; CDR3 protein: CAWSPTSGYYEQYF
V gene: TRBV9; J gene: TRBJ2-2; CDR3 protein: CASSVDAGMATGELFF
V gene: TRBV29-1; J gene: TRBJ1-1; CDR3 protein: CSVAMAPVNTEAFF
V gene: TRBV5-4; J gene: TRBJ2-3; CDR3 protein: CASSLGRGDTQYF
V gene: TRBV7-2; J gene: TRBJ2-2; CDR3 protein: CASSPLAGANTGELFF
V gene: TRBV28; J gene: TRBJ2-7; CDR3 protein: CASSFPAEDTYYEQYF
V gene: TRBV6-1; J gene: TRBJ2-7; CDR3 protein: CASSVGEGGAGEQYF
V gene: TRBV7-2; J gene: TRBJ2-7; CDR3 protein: CASSLNLQLSGAYEQYF
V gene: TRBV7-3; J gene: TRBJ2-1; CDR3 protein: CASSSATSSEQFF
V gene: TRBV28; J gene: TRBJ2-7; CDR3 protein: CASSPREPYEQYF
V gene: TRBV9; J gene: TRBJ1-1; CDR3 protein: CASSPSGTLDTEAFF
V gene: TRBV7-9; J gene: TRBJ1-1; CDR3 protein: CASSELEAFF
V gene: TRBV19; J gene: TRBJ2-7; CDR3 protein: CASSTSGYEQYF
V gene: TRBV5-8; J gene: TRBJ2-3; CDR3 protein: CASSRTDTQYF
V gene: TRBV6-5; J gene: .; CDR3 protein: CASSYSPGAVYEQYF
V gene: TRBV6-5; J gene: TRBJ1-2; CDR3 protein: CASSYQRSGNYGYTF
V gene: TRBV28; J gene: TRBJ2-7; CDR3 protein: CASSISGQGASEQYF
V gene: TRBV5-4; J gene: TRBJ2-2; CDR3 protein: CASSSMTFSTGELFF
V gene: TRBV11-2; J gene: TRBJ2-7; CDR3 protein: CASSITGTGYGDEQYF